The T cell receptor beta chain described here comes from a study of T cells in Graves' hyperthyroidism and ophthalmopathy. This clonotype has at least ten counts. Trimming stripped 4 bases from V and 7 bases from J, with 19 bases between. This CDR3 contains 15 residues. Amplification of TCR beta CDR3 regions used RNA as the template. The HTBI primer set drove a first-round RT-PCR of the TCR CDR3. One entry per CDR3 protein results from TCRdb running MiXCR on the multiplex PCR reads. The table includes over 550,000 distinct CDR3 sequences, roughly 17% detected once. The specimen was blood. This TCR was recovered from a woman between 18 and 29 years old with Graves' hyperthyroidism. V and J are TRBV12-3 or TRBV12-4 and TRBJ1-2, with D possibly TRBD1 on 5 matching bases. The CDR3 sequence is CASSSGATTAGGYTF. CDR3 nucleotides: TGTGCCAGCAGTTCCGGGGCCACGACAGCGGGTGGCTACACCTTC.